The clone carrying this TCR beta chain has just one count. CDR3 length: 13 amino acids. The V gene lost 4 bases and the J gene lost 6 bases, with 12 bases spanning the gap. Looked up from germline, CDR1 is SGHAT and CDR2 is FQNNGV. The data are from a study of blood T cell repertoires in COVID-19. Overall study context: The study drew acute and convalescent COVID-19 samples from the United States, Italy and Spain. T cells, B-cell-depleted T cells, or PBMCs provided the cDNA or gDNA that served as material.

Study processing details: Nucleated cell number was recorded as an estimate derived from reference gene primer amplification. Profiled with immunoSEQ multiplex PCR; TCRdb holds only in-frame clones, not every one. V and J calls and clone size are given by that table; D and trimming were obtained from the DNA. The sample has about 180,000 clones, approximately 85% seen once; the top ten hold about 6.3%. In Cohort 3, a recovered donor had either two negative PCRs, clearance, or symptom resolution. This clonotype was obtained from a man aged 40-49 years who had recovered from COVID-19. The rearrangement uses TRBV11-2 and TRBJ1-2, with D possibly TRBD1 on 6 matching bases. Sequences were obtained from PBMCs or T cells enriched from blood (not recorded which). CDR3 region: CASSSQGGDGYTF. In DNA, the CDR3 is TGTGCCAGCAGCTCACAGGGAGGGGATGGCTACACCTTC. The full variable domain, with the rest looked up from reference TRBV11-2 and TRBJ1-2, is EAGVAQSPRYKIIEKRQSVAFWCNPISGHATLYWYQQILGQGPKLLIQFQNNGVVDDSQLPKDRFSAERLKGVDSTLKIQPAKLEDSAVYLCASSSQGGDGYTFGSGTRLTVV.